Listed here are 12 T cell receptor beta chains from one sample, sequenced in a study of blood T cell repertoires in COVID-19 (dated by TCRdb to about 2020). Library prep was done by the immunoSEQ multiplex PCR assay. Drawn from immuneACCESS, this table holds only the in-frame rearrangements with V and J called that TCRdb kept. Clones are partly lost; checked studies trace under half to an unresolved V gene and leave the rest unexplained. The sample has about 250,000 clones on record, around nine tenths of them singletons. 1.5% to 2% of the sample goes to the ten largest clones. The specimen was peripheral blood. These receptors originate from an older woman who had recovered from COVID-19.

This clone is a singleton in its sample. J is TRBJ1-2 and V is TRBV7-8, with TRBD1 identical over 7 bases. The V gene end was trimmed by 5 bases and the J gene end by 1 base; junction bases not matched to a gene: 16. The germline CDR1 and CDR2 sequences are SGHVS and FQNEAQ. CDR3 length equals 18 residues. CDR3 sequence: CASSPAWTGIGNNYGYTF. The CDR3, as DNA: TGTGCCAGCAGCCCAGCCTGGACAGGTATTGGGAATAACTATGGCTACACCTTC.

The gene calls are TRBV7-9 and TRBJ1-2; D gene ambiguous. CDR1 and CDR2 from the germline V gene are SEHNR and FQNEAQ (reference sequence). There are 13 residues in the CDR3. V was pared by 5 bases and J by 3 bases, with 10 bases between. CDR3 nucleotide sequence: TGTGCCAGCAGCCCAGACGGGTACTATGGCTACACCTTC. Amino acid sequence: CASSPDGYYGYTF.

The rearrangement links TRBV2 to TRBJ2-1, with D possibly matching TRBD2 (7 bases). The CDR3 length is 14 residues. Trimming cost V 4 bases and J 10 bases, with 17 bases left between them. CDR1 is SNHLY, CDR2 FYNNEI, per germline. In DNA form, the CDR3 reads TGTGCCAGCAGTGTCTCGCGGGGGCACGAGGAGCAGTTCTTC. It specifies CASSVSRGHEEQFF.

This clone was counted once. The genes are TRBV6-5 and TRBJ1-6; TRBD1 is a possible D gene (6 bases). The CDR3 length is 14 residues. CDR1 and CDR2 (germline): MNHEY, SVGAGI. Trimming pared 6 bases from V and 3 bases from J, leaving 9 bases between. The CDR3 sequence: CASRRQVYNSPLHF. The CDR3 DNA is TGTGCCAGCAGGAGACAGGTCTATAATTCACCCCTCCACTTT.

V and J are TRBV11-2 and TRBJ2-7; D gene uncertain. Per the germline V gene, CDR1 is SGHAT and CDR2 is FQNNGV. CDR3 size: 17 residues. The germline V and J ends were trimmed by 1 base and 0 bases, with 16 bases remaining between them. CDR3 residues: CASSLGSFVSSSYEQYF. The CDR3 DNA is TGTGCCAGCAGCTTAGGTTCGTTTGTCTCGAGCTCCTACGAGCAGTACTTC.

The chain links TRBV7-3 to TRBJ2-6; no firm D call. Trimming stripped 5 bases from V and 4 bases from J, with 6 bases between. In germline, CDR1 is SGHTA, CDR2 FQGTGA. The CDR3 loop spans 13 amino acids. The CDR3 nucleotides are TGTGCCAGCAGCCACGGGGGGGCCAACGTCCTGACTTTC. It yields the protein CASSHGGANVLTF.

The gene calls are TRBV6-5 and TRBJ2-1; tentative D call: TRBD2 (5 bases). Trimming took off 3 bases at V and 10 bases at J, with 13 bases between the two ends. This CDR3 is 13 amino acids long. The V gene's germline CDR1 is MNHEY and CDR2 SVGAGI. The CDR3 protein is CASSYAPRGEQFF. In nucleotides, the CDR3 is TGTGCCAGCAGTTATGCGCCTAGAGGGGAGCAGTTCTTC.

The chain recombines TRBV5-6 with TRBJ2-7; D gene uncertain. The CDR3 is 12 amino acids. V gave up 0 bases and J gave up 6 bases, with 7 bases separating them. Germline V gene lookup returns CDR1 SGHDT and CDR2 YYEEEE. For the CDR3, the DNA is TGTGCCAGCAGCTTGGGCGCCTTCGAGCAGTACTTC. Its translation is CASSLGAFEQYF.

The chain uses TRBV27 and TRBJ2-7; TRBD2 is a possible D gene (6 bases). Germline CDR1 reads MNHEY; CDR2 reads SMNVEV (reference sequence). The CDR3 has 14 amino acids. V was clipped by 8 bases and J by 3 bases, with 17 bases between them. Here the CDR3 DNA reads TGTGCCAGCCGTAAGTCGGAGGGAAGCTACGAGCAGTACTTC. Its translation: CASRKSEGSYEQYF.

The gene calls are TRBV12-3 or TRBV12-4 and TRBJ1-2; D gene unclear. V lost 10 bases to trimming and J lost 8 bases, with 17 bases between them. The CDR3 length is 12 residues. CDR3: CATNFALTGYTF. CDR3 DNA sequence: TGTGCCACCAATTTCGCGCTTACCGGCTACACCTTC.

V usage is TRBV9 and J usage is TRBJ1-6; 8 bases map to TRBD1. Germline trimming cut 4 bases from V and 0 bases from J; bases unmatched to any gene: 9. This CDR3 spans 18 amino acids. The V gene's germline CDR1 is SGDLS and CDR2 YYNGEE. The CDR3 bases are TGTGCCAGCAGCACAATAGGACAGGGTAGCTCCTATAATTCACCCCTCCACTTT. Its translation: CASSTIGQGSSYNSPLHF.

This chain uses TRBV7-2 with TRBJ2-5, with TRBD1 matching 9 bases. The CDR3 runs 14 residues. Germline CDR1 is SGHTA and CDR2 is FQGNSA. Losses at the gene ends were 11 bases for V and 4 bases for J; bases not matched to a gene: 11. CDR3 protein: CAADSWTGVETQYF. The CDR3 DNA sequence: TGTGCCGCCGACAGTTGGACAGGGGTAGAGACCCAGTACTTC.